This T cell receptor beta chain was sequenced for a study of blood T cell repertoires in COVID-19. For the study at large: In each case, the material was cDNA or gDNA derived from T cells, B-cell-depleted T cells, or PBMCs.

In the original analysis: Amplification from reference gene primers served as the basis for estimated nucleated cell counts. Produced via immunoSEQ multiplex PCR; TCRdb's table is partial and in-frame only. The DNA was the basis for D and trimming; V, J and clone size are from that table. The sample lists some 200,000 clones; around 84% were seen once. This clone was observed a few times. Trimming at V came to 4 bases and at J to 3 bases, leaving 5 bases not matched to a gene. The germline CDR1 and CDR2 sequences are MGHRA and YSYEKL. CDR3 length: 14 residues. This sequence originates from a man aged 45-65 years who had recovered from COVID-19. The sequenced material came from peripheral blood. The J gene is TRBJ2-7, the V gene TRBV4-1; 8 bases map to TRBD1. The CDR3 spells CASSPGQVYYEQYF. CDR3 coding DNA: TGCGCCAGCAGCCCGGGACAGGTCTACTACGAGCAGTACTTC.